This T cell receptor (beta chain) was obtained from a study of shared clonotypes between healthy human individuals. Whole-study context: Sampling drew on donors who were a couple of women and a few men aged 18 to 49.

Produced via immunoSEQ multiplex PCR; TCRdb's table is partial and in-frame only. The sample contains hundreds of thousands of clones, 60% to 80% of which appear only once. The CDR3 length is 14 residues. The V and J ends lost 2 bases and 7 bases respectively, with 14 bases between them. Germline V CDR1 and CDR2: MNHNY, SVGAGI (reference sequence). The TCR was taken from a woman in her thirties in good health. The V gene is TRBV6-6, the J gene TRBJ1-2; D is undetermined. Sequencing was carried out using memory CD4+ T cells sorted from blood. Subset denoted: CD45RA-negative fraction. CDR3 amino acids: CASSYDPGGSGYTF. In DNA, the CDR3 is TGTGCCAGCAGTTACGATCCGGGAGGGAGTGGCTACACCTTC.